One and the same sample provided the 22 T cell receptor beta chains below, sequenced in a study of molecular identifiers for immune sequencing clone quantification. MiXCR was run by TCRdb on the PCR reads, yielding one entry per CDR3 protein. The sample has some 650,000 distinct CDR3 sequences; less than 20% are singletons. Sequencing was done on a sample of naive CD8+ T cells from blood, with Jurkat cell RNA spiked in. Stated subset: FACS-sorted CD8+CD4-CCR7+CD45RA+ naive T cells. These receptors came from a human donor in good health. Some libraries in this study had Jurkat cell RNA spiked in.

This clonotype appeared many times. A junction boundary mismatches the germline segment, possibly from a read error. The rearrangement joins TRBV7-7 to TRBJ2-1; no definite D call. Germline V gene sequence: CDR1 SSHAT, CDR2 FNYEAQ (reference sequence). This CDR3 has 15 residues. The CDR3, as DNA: TGTGCTAGCAGCTTAGACCTCCCTTCCTACAATGAGCAGTTCTTC. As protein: CASSLDLPSYNEQFF.

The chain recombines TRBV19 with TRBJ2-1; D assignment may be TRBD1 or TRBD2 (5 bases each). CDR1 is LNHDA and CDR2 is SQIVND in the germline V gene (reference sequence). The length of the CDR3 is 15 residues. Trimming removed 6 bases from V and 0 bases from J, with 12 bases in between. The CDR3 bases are TGTGCCAGTAGAAGGGACGACTCCTCCTACAATGAGCAGTTCTTC. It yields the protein CASRRDDSSYNEQFF.

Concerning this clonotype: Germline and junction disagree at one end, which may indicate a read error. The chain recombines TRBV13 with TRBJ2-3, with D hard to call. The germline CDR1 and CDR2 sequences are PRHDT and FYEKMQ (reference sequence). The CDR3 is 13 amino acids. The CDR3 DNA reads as TGTGCCAGCAGCCCCCCCAGCACAGATACGCGGTATTTT. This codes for CASSPPSTDTRYF.

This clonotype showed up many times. The CDR3 region is CASSPGLAGLDTQYF. CDR3 nucleotides: TGCGCCAGCAGCCCCGGCCTAGCGGGTTTAGATACGCAGTATTTT. The chain recombines TRBV4-3 with TRBJ2-3, with 8 nucleotides matching TRBD2. CDR3 length: 15 amino acids. V was clipped by 4 bases and J by 5 bases; unmatched bases: 8. Germline CDR1 and CDR2: LGHNA and YSLEER.

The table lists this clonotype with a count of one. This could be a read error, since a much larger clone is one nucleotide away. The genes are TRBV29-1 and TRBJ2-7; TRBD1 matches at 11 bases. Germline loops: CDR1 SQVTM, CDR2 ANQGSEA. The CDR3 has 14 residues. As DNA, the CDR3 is TGCGGCGTAGATAAGGGGACAGGGGGAAACGAGCAGTACTTC. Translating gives CGVDKGTGGNEQYF.

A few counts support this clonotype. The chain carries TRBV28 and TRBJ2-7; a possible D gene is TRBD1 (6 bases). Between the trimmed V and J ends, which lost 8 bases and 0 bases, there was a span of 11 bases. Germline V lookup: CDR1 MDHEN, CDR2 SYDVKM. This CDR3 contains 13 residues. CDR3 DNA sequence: TGTGCCAGCTCAGGACAGACCTCCTACGAGCAGTACTTC. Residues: CASSGQTSYEQYF.

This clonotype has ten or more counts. The CDR3 spells CASSVGGQGFGGTEAFF. The CDR3 coding sequence is TGTGCCAGCAGCGTAGGGGGACAGGGGTTCGGGGGAACTGAAGCTTTCTTT. The chain recombines TRBV9 with TRBJ1-1; TRBD1 matches 10 bases. Germline trimming cut 0 bases from V and 5 bases from J; bases unmatched to any gene: 10. The CDR3 is 17 residues long. In germline, CDR1 is SGDLS, CDR2 YYNGEE.

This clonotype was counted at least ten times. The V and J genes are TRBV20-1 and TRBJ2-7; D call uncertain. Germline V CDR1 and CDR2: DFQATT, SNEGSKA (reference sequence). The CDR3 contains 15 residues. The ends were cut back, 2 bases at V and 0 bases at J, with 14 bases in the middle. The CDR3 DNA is TGCAGTGCTAGAAATAGCCGGATGTACTCCTACGAGCAGTACTTC. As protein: CSARNSRMYSYEQYF.

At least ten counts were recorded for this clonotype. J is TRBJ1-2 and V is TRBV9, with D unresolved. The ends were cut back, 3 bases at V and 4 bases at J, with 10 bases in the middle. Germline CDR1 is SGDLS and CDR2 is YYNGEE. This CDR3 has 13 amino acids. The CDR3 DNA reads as TGTGCCAGCAGCGCACTGCAGTCCTATGGCTACACCTTC. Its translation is CASSALQSYGYTF.

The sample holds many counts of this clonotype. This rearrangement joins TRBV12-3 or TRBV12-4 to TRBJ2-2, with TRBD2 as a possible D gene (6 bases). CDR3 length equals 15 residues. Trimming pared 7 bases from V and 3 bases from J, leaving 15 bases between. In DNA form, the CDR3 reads TGTGCCAGCAACGGGAGAATTGAGGACACCGGGGAGCTGTTTTTT. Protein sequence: CASNGRIEDTGELFF.

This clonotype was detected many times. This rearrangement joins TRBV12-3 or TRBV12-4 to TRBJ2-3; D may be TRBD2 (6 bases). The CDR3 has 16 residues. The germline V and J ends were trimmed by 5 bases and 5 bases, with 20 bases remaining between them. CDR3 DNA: TGTGCCAGCAGTCCAGCCCCTAGCGCCTGGGGAGATACGCAGTATTTT. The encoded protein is CASSPAPSAWGDTQYF.

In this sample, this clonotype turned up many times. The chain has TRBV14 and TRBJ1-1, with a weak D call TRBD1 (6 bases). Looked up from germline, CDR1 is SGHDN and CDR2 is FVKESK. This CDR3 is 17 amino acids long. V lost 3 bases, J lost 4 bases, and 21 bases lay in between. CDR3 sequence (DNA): TGTGCCAGCAGCCACACCGACAGGCGGACTTTTCCCACTGAAGCTTTCTTT. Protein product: CASSHTDRRTFPTEAFF.

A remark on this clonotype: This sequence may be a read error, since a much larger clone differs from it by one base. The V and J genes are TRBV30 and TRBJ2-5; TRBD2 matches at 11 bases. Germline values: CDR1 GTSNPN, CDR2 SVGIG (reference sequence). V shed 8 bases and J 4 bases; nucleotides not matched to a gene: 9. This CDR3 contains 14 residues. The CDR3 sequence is CAPQMTSGIETQYF. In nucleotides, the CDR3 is TGTGCCCCTCAAATGACTAGCGGGATAGAGACCCAGTACTTC.

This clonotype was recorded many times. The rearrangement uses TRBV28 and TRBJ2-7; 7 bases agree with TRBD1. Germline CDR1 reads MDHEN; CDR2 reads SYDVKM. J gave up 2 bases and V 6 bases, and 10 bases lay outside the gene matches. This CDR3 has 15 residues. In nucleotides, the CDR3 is TGTGCCAGCAGGGACCCCGGGACAGCACCCTACGAGCAGTACTTC. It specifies CASRDPGTAPYEQYF. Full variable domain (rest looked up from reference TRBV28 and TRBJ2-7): DVKVTQSSRYLVKRTGEKVFLECVQDMDHENMFWYRQDPGLGLRLIYFSYDVKMKEKGDIPEGYSVSREKKERFSLILESASTNQTSMYLCASRDPGTAPYEQYFGPGTRLTVT.

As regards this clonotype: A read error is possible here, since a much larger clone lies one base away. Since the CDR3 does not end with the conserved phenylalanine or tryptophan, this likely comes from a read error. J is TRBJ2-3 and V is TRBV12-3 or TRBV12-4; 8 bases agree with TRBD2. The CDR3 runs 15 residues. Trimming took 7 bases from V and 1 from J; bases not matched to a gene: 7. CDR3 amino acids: CASTRGGSGTDTQYL. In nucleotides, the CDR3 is TGTGCCAGCACCCGGGGGGGGTCTGGCACAGATACGCAGTATCTT.

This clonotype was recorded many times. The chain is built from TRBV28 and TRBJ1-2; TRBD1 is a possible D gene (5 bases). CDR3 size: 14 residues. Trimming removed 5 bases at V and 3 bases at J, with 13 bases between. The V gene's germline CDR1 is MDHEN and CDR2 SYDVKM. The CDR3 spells CASSPWGEDYGYTF. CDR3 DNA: TGTGCCAGCAGTCCATGGGGGGAGGACTATGGCTACACCTTC.

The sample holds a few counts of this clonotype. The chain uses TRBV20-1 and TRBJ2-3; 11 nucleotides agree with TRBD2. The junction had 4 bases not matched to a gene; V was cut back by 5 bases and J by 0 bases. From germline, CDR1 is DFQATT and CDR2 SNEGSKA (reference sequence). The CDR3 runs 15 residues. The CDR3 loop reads CSALGLAESTDTQYF. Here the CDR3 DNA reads TGCAGTGCTCTGGGACTAGCGGAAAGCACAGATACGCAGTATTTT.

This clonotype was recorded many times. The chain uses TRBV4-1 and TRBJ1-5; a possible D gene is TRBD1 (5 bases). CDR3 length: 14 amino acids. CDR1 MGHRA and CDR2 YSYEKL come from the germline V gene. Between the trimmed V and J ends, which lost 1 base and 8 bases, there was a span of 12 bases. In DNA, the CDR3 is TGCGCCAGCAGCCAAGTCGACAGTTCAAAGCCCCAGCATTTT. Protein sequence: CASSQVDSSKPQHF.

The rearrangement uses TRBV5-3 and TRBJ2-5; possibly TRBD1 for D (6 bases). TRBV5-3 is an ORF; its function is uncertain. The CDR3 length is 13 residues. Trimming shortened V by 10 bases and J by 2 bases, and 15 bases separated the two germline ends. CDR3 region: CAGSLDRQETQYF. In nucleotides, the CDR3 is TGTGCCGGCAGCTTGGACAGACAAGAGACCCAGTACTTC.

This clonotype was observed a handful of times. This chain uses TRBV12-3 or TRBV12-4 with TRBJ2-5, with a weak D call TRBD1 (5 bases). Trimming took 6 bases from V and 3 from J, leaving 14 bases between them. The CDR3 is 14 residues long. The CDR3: CASSPVDREETQYF. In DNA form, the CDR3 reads TGTGCCAGCAGCCCAGTAGACAGAGAAGAGACCCAGTACTTC.

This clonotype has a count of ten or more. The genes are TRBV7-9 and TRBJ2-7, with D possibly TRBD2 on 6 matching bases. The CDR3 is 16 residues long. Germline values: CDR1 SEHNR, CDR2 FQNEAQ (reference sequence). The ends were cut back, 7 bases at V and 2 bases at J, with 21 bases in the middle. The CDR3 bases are TGTGCCAGCACCCTTATTATAGCGGAGGGGACCTACGAGCAGTACTTC. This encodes CASTLIIAEGTYEQYF.

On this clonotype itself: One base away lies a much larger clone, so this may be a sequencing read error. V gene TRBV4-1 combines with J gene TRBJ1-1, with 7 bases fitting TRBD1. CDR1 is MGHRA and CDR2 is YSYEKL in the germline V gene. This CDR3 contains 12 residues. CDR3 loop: CAGSPSGTEAFF. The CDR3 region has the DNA TGCGCCGGCAGCCCATCGGGGACAGAGGCTTTCTTT.